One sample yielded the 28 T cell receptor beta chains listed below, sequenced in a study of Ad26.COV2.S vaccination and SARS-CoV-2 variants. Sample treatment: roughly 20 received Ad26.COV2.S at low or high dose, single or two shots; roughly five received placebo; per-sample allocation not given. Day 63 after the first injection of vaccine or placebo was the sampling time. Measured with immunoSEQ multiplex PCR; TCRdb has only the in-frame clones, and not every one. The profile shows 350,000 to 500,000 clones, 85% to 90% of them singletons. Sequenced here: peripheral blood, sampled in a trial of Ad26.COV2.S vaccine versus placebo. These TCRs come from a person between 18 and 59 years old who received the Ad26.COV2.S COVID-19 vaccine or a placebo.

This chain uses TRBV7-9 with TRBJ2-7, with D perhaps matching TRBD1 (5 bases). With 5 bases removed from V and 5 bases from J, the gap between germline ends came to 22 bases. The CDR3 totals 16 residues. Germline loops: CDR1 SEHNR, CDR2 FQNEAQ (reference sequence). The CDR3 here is CASSPLLFRATHEQYF. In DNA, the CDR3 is TGTGCCAGCAGCCCATTGCTCTTCAGGGCGACCCACGAGCAGTACTTC.

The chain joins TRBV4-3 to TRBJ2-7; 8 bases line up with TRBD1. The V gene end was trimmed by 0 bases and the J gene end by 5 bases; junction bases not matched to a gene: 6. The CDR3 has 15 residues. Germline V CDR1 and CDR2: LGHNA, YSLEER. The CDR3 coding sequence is TGCGCCAGCAGCCAAGAGACAGGGGTTAAGAACGAGCAGTACTTC. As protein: CASSQETGVKNEQYF.

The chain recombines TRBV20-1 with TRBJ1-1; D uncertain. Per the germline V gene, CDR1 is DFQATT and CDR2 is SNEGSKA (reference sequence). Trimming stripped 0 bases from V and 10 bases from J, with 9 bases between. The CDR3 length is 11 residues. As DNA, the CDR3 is TGCAGTGCTAGAGATCCCCCCGTAGCTTTCTTT. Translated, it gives CSARDPPVAFF.

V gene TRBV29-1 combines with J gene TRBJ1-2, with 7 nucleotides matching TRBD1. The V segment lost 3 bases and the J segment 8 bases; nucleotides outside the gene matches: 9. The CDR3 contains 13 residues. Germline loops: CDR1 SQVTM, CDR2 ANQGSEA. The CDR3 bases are TGCAGCGTTGATTTTCAGGGGGAAGGCGGCTACACCTTC. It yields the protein CSVDFQGEGGYTF.

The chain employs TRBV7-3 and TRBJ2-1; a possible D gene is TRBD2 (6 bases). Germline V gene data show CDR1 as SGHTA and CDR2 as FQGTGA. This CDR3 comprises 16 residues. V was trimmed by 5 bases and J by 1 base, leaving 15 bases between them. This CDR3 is CASSRIADPSYNEQFF. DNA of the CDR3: TGTGCCAGCAGCCGCATAGCGGATCCGTCCTACAATGAGCAGTTCTTC.

The CDR3 here is CASGLAGGNTIYF. CDR3 nucleotides: TGTGCTAGTGGACTGGCCGGAGGAAACACCATATATTTT. This sequence joins TRBV12-5 and TRBJ1-3; D is ambiguous. V lost 6 bases and J lost 4, with 10 bases in between. Per germline, CDR1 LGHNT and CDR2 FRNRAP. The CDR3 spans 13 residues.

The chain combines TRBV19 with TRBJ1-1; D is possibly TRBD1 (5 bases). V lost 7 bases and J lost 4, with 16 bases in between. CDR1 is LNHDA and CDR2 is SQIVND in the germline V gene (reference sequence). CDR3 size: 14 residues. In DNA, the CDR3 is TGTGCCAGTACCATGCGTCAGAGGGGCACTGAAGCTTTCTTT. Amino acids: CASTMRQRGTEAFF. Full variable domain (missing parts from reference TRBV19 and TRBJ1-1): DGGITQSPKYLFRKEGQNVTLSCEQNLNHDAMYWYRQDPGQGLRLIYYSQIVNDFQKGDIAEGYSVSREKKESFPLTVTSAQKNPTAFYLCASTMRQRGTEAFFGQGTRLTVV.

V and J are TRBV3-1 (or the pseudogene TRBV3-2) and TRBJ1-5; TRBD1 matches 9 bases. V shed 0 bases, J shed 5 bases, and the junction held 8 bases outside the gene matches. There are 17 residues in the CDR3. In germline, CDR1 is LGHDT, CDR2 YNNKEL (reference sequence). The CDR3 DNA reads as TGTGCCAGCAGCCAAGAAGGAGTCCGACAGGGGGATCAGCCCCAGCATTTT. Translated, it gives CASSQEGVRQGDQPQHF.

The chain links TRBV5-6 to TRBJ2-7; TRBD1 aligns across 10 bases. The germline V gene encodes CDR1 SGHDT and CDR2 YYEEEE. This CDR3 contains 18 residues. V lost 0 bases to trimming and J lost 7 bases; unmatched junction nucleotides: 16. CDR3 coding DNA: TGTGCCAGCAGCTTGGTGTTATTCGAGGGACAGGGGTTAGGAGAGCAGTACTTC. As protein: CASSLVLFEGQGLGEQYF. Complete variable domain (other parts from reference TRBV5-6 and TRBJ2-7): DAGVTQSPTHLIKTRGQQVTLRCSPKSGHDTVSWYQQALGQGPQFIFQYYEEEERQRGNFPDRFSGHQFPNYSSELNVNALLLGDSALYLCASSLVLFEGQGLGEQYFGPGTRLTVT.

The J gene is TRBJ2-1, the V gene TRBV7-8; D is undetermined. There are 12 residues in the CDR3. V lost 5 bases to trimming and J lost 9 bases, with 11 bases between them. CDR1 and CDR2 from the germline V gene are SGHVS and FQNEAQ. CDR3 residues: CASSPGSTEQFF. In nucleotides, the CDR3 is TGTGCCAGCAGCCCCGGTAGTACTGAGCAGTTCTTC. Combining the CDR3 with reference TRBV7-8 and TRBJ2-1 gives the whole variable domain GAGVSQSPRYKVAKRGQDVALRCDPISGHVSLFWYQQALGQGPEFLTYFQNEAQLDKSGLPSDRFFAERPEGSVSTLKIQRTQQEDSAVYLCASSPGSTEQFFGPGTRLTVL.

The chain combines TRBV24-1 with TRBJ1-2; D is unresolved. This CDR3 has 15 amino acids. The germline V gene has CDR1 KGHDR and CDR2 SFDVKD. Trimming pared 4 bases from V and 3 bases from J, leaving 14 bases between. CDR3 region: CATSDTTDGHYGYTF. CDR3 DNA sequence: TGTGCCACCAGTGACACTACGGACGGGCACTATGGCTACACCTTC.

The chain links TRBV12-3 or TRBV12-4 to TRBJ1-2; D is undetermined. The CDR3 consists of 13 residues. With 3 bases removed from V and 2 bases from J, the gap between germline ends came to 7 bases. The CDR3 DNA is TGTGCCAGCAGTTTGGGCAGGAACTATGGCTACACCTTC. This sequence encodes CASSLGRNYGYTF.

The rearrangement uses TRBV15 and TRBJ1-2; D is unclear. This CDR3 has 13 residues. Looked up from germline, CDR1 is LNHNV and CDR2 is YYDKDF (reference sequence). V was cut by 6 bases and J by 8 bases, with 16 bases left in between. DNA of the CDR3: TGTGCCACCAGTTCCGGGGTGGCGGGAGGCTACACCTTC. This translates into CATSSGVAGGYTF.

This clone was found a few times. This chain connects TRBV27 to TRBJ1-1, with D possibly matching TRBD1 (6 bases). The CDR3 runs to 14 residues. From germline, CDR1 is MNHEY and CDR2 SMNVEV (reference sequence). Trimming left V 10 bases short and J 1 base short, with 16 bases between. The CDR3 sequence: CATFGGAGNTEAFF. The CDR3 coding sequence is TGTGCCACCTTTGGGGGGGCCGGGAACACTGAAGCTTTCTTT.

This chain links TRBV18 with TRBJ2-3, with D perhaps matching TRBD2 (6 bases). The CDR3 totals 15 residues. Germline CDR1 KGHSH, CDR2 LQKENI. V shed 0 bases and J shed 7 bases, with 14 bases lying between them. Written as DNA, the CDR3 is TGTGCCAGCTCACCACCGGGACTGGCCACCAATACGCAGTATTTT. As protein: CASSPPGLATNTQYF.

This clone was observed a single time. Here the CDR3 DNA reads TGTGCCAGCAGCTACCGACAGGGGAATGAAAAACTGTTTTTT. Protein product: CASSYRQGNEKLFF. The rearrangement uses TRBV11-3 and TRBJ1-4; 8 bases are a match to TRBD1. The length of the CDR3 is 14 residues. Germline loops: CDR1 SGHNT, CDR2 YENEEA. V shed 4 bases and J 5 bases; nucleotides not matched to a gene: 3.

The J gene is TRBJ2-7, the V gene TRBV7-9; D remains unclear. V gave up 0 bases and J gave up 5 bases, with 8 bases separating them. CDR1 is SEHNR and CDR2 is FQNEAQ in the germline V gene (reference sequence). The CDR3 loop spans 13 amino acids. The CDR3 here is CASSLAEVHEQYF. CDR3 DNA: TGTGCCAGCAGCTTAGCGGAAGTCCACGAGCAGTACTTC. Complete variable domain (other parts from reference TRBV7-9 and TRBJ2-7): DTGVSQNPRHKITKRGQNVTFRCDPISEHNRLYWYRQTLGQGPEFLTYFQNEAQLEKSRLLSDRFSAERPKGSFSTLEIQRTEQGDSAMYLCASSLAEVHEQYFGPGTRLTVT.

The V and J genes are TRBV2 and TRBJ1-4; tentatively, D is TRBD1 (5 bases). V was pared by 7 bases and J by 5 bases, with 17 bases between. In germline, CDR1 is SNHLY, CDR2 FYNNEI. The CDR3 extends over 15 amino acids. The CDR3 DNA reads TGTGCCAGCACGGGGCTATATGGCCTAAATGAAAAACTGTTTTTT. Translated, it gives CASTGLYGLNEKLFF.

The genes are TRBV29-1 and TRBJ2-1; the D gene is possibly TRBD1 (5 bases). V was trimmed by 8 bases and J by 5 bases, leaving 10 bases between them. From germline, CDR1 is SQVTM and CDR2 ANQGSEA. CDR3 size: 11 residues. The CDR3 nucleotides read TGCAGCCCTAAGGGGAACAATGAGCAGTTCTTC. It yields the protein CSPKGNNEQFF.

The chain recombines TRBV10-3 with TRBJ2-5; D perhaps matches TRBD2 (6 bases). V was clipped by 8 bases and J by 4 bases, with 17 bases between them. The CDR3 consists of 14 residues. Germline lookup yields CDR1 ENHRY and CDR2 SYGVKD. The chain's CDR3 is CAIASGGVGETQYF. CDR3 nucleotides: TGTGCCATCGCCTCCGGCGGGGTTGGAGAGACCCAGTACTTC.

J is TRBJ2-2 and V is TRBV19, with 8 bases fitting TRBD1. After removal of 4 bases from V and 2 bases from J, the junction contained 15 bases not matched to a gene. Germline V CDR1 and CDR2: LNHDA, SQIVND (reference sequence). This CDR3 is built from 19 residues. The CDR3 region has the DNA TGTGCCAGTAGTACGGACAGGGTTTCTCTCGGACCCAACACCGGGGAGCTGTTTTTT. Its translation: CASSTDRVSLGPNTGELFF.

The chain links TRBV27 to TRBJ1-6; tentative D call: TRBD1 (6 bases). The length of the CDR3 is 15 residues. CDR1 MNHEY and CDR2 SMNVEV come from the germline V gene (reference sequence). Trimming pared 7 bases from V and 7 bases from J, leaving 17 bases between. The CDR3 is CASTTQGRGNSPLHF. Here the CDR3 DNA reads TGTGCCAGCACCACACAGGGCAGGGGAAATTCACCCCTCCACTTT.

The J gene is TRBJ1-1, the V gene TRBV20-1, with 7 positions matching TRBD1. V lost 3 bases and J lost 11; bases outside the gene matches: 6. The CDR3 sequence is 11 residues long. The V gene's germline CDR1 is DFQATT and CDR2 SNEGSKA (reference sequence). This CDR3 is CSASRTGHAFF. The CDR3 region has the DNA TGCAGTGCTAGTAGGACAGGACACGCTTTCTTT.

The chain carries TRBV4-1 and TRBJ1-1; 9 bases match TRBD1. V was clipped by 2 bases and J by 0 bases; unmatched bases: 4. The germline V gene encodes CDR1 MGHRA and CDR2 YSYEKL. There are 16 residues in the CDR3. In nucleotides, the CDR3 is TGCGCCAGCAGCCAAAGGGACAGGGACCTGAACACTGAAGCTTTCTTT. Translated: CASSQRDRDLNTEAFF.

For the CDR3, the DNA is TGTGCCAGCAGAATCAGCTACGAGCAGTACTTC. This sequence encodes CASRISYEQYF. The chain has TRBV2 and TRBJ2-7; the D is unclear. This CDR3 has 11 amino acids. Germline V gene lookup returns CDR1 SNHLY and CDR2 FYNNEI. Trimming cost V 6 bases and J 3 bases, with 6 bases left between them.

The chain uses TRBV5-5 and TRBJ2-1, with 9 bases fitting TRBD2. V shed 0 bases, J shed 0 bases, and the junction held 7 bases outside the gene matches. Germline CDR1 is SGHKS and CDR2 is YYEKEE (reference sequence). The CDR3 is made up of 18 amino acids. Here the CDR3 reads CASSLGLAGARSYNEQFF. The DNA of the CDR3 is TGTGCCAGCAGCTTGGGCTTAGCGGGAGCCCGCTCCTACAATGAGCAGTTCTTC.

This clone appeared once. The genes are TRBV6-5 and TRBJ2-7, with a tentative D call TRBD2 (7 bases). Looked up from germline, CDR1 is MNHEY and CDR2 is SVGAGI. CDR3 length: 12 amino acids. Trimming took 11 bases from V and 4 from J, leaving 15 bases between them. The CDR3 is CAGGAYSYEQYF. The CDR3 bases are TGTGCCGGGGGGGCATATTCTTACGAGCAGTACTTC.

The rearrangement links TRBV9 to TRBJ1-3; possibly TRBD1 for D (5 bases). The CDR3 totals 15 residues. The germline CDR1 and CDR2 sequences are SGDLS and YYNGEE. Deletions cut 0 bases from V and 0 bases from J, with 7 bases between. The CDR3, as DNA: TGTGCCAGCAGCGTAGAGGGACGCTCTGGAAACACCATATATTTT. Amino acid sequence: CASSVEGRSGNTIYF. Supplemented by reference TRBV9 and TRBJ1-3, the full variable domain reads DSGVTQTPKHLITATGQRVTLRCSPRSGDLSVYWYQQSLDQGLQFLIQYYNGEERAKGNILERFSAQQFPDLHSELNLSSLELGDSALYFCASSVEGRSGNTIYFGEGSWLTVV.